This is a list of T cell receptor beta chains from one sample in a study of regulatory T cells in long-lasting Graves disease. From the multiplex PCR reads, TCRdb called clonotypes with MiXCR, one entry per CDR3 protein. The data contain 500,000 to 700,000 distinct CDR3 sequences, around 17% of them seen just once; the ten biggest clones take up approximately 18%. This sample also belongs to another study, concerning T cells in Graves' hyperthyroidism and ophthalmopathy.

Sequencing used peripheral blood mononuclear cells (PBMCs), obtained at new diagnosis, from a patient treated with antithyroid drugs. These TCRs come from a woman in her twenties or thirties with Graves disease. CDR3s include the opening cysteine and the closing phenylalanine or tryptophan. D genes are given only for firm matches. Size is omitted from some rows. Given values are once, few, many or a class for expanded clones.

clone size	J gene	V gene	D gene	CDR3 protein	CDR3 DNA
.	TRBJ2-7	TRBV19	.	CASRPSVTSYEQYF	TGTGCCAGTAGGCCAAGCGTTACCTCCTACGAGCAGTACTTC
few	TRBJ2-3	TRBV30	.	CAWSVLGFDTQYF	TGTGCCTGGAGTGTACTCGGGTTTGATACGCAGTATTTT
.	TRBJ2-7	TRBV9	TRBD1	CASSPDRPFSSEQYF	TGTGCCAGCAGCCCGGACAGGCCGTTCTCTAGTGAGCAGTACTTC
many	TRBJ2-3	TRBV10-3	.	CAISESLIADTQYF	TGTGCCATCAGTGAGTCGCTTATCGCAGATACGCAGTATTTT
few	TRBJ1-2	TRBV7-9	.	CASSFGDLRGYTF	TGTGCCAGCAGCTTCGGGGATCTTCGTGGCTACACCTTC
many	TRBJ2-7	TRBV20-1	.	CSALHPPGNYEQYF	TGCAGTGCTTTACACCCCCCGGGAAACTACGAGCAGTACTTC
many	TRBJ2-1	TRBV3-1	.	CASSQARAWGNEQFF	TGTGCCAGCAGCCAAGCCCGGGCTTGGGGCAATGAGCAGTTCTTC
few	TRBJ2-4	TRBV7-2	.	CASSLAGGPQYF	TGTGCCAGCAGCTTAGCGGGCGGGCCTCAGTACTTC
many	TRBJ1-2	TRBV11-1	.	CASSAFDSNGGYTF	TGTGCCAGCAGCGCCTTCGACAGTAACGGTGGCTACACCTTC
many	TRBJ2-7	TRBV6-1	.	CASRLQEIFPYEQYF	TGTGCCAGCAGACTACAGGAGATTTTCCCCTACGAGCAGTACTTC
few	TRBJ1-6	TRBV20-1	.	CSVEAYNSPLHF	TGCAGTGTAGAGGCCTATAATTCACCCCTCCACTTT
.	TRBJ1-3	TRBV30	.	CAWSVKGRVSGNTIYF	TGTGCCTGGAGTGTAAAGGGCAGGGTCTCTGGAAACACCATATATTTT
many	TRBJ2-7	TRBV28	TRBD2	CASRSSGRAYEQYF	TGTGCCAGCAGATCTAGCGGGAGGGCCTACGAGCAGTACTTC
once	TRBJ2-7	TRBV12-3/TRBV12-4	.	CASNRDQGPSYEQYF	TGTGCCAGCAACCGCGACCAGGGTCCCTCCTACGAGCAGTACTTC
few	TRBJ1-4	TRBV10-3	TRBD1	CAISSGQRGRDEKLFF	TGTGCCATCAGTTCGGGACAGAGGGGAAGGGATGAAAAACTGTTTTTT
many	TRBJ2-7	TRBV3-1	.	CASSQDQTVTYEQYF	TGTGCCAGCAGCCAAGACCAGACGGTCACCTACGAGCAGTACTTC
.	TRBJ1-5	TRBV20-1	.	CSAKKANSNQPQHF	TGCAGTGCCAAAAAGGCAAATAGCAATCAGCCCCAGCATTTT
few	TRBJ1-5	TRBV20-1	.	CSVWETHQPQHF	TGCAGTGTATGGGAGACTCATCAGCCCCAGCATTTT
many	TRBJ1-3	TRBV10-3	.	CAISESVVSGNTIYF	TGTGCCATCAGTGAGTCGGTGGTCTCTGGAAACACCATATATTTT
.	TRBJ2-3	TRBV19	.	CASSISRDTQYF	TGTGCCAGTAGTATCTCCCGAGATACGCAGTATTTT
few	TRBJ1-1	TRBV11-2	.	CASSLEEGLGTEAFF	TGTGCCAGCAGCCTAGAAGAGGGGTTAGGCACTGAAGCTTTCTTT
.	TRBJ1-2	TRBV24-1	.	CATSTGGGYTF	TGTGCCACCAGCACAGGCGGTGGCTACACCTTC
few	TRBJ1-5	TRBV7-2	.	CASSLHPDQPQHF	TGTGCCAGCAGCTTGCATCCGGATCAGCCCCAGCATTTT
many	TRBJ2-6	TRBV28	.	CATKSSGANVLTF	TGTGCCACCAAGAGCTCTGGGGCCAACGTCCTGACTTTC